This paragraph covers one T cell receptor beta chain sequence. The table came from immunoSEQ multiplex PCR; TCRdb's copy has only in-frame clones and leaves some out. The table records some 120,000 clones, 90% of them present only once. This record comes from a study of control samples from healthy donors and cancer patients. CDR1 is KGHSH, CDR2 LQKENI, per germline. This CDR3 has 20 residues. Trimming left V 3 bases short and J 0 bases short, with 24 bases between. The chain is built from TRBV18 and TRBJ1-3; a possible D gene is TRBD1 (5 bases). Source material: blood. This receptor was taken from a man aged 18 to 30 in good health. The chain's CDR3 is CASSPLGVSERSSSGNTIYF. The CDR3 DNA sequence: TGTGCCAGCTCACCTTTAGGGGTGTCAGAGAGATCCAGCTCTGGAAACACCATATATTTT.